This T cell receptor beta chain is drawn from a study of T cell clonotyping in hematopoietic cell transplantation. In the case of this clone: What it recognizes is unknown.

CDR1 is SGHTA, CDR2 FQGNSA, per germline. This CDR3 has 13 residues. V shed 4 bases and J shed 0 bases, with 6 bases lying between them. Study outcomes and limitations: At the given depth, recipient repertoires were over 95% de novo clonotypes.

Sequencing was performed with immunoSEQ multiplex PCR; in TCRdb, only in-frame clones are kept and a portion is missing. This table has over 1,500 clones, 75% to 85% appearing once. Blood collection times were about day -28 and days 30, 100, 180 posttransplant. Sequencing used PBMCs, obtained 30 days after allogeneic stem cell transplant. This chain links TRBV7-2 with TRBJ1-1; D is ambiguous. This sequence was found in a male patient aged 25-45 years who had an allogeneic stem cell transplant, so T cells may come from the graft donor. Some clones in this sample may be carry-over from other donors' samples. This chain's CDR3 is CASSSELNTEAFF. The CDR3 bases are TGTGCCAGCAGCTCAGAGTTGAACACTGAAGCTTTCTTT.